The following is a T cell receptor beta chain sequence with its context. Its antigen is currently unknown. The data are from a study of vaccination effects on CD4 cells after COVID-19. Overall study: Convalescent patients (three in total) were sampled early and late after vaccination.

Findings and limits, study-wide: Marked clonal contraction of infection- and vaccine-induced clones was seen late after vaccination.

Upon completion of 10 to 11 days in culture, CD4+ T cells were isolated. From March to December 2020, the person had a SARS-CoV-2 infection that was confirmed by PCR. Of the BNT162b2 and mRNA-1273 vaccines, participants received two doses of one or the other. Half-medium changes using IL-2 medium occurred on days 3 and 7. The V gene's germline CDR1 is SGHTA and CDR2 FQGNSA. The ends lost 5 bases at V and 3 bases at J; junction bases unmatched: 9. The CDR3 is 15 amino acids. Assay used: immunoSEQ multiplex PCR; TCRdb lists only in-frame clones, some missing. Among roughly 30,000 clones listed, around 74% were seen once.

The clonotype was recovered from a human donor who had a prior SARS-CoV-2 infection. The chain recombines TRBV7-2 with TRBJ2-7, with 8 bases that match TRBD2. The source material was CD4+ T cells from PBMCs cultured without peptide, sampled after COVID-19 vaccination. The CDR3: CASSPDFLAGYEQYF. The CDR3 bases are TGTGCCAGCAGCCCCGATTTCCTAGCGGGCTACGAGCAGTACTTC.